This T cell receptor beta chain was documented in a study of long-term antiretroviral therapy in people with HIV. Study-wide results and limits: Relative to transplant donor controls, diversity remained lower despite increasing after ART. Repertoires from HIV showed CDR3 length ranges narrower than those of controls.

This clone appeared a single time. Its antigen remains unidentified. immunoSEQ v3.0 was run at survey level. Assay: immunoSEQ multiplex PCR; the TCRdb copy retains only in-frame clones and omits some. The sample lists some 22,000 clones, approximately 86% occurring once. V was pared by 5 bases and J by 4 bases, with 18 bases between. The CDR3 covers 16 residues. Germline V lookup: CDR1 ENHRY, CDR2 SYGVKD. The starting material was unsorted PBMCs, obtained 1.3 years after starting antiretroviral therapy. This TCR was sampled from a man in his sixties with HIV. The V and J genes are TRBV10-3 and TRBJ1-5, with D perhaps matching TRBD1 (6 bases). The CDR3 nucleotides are TGTGCCATCAGTACGGCCGGGACACGGGGAAATCAGCCCCAGCATTTT. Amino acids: CAISTAGTRGNQPQHF.